This TCR beta chain is from a study of cytomegalovirus exposure and HLA in healthy donors. About the study: Unique TCR beta sequences numbering over 100 million came from 150 million to 200 million T cells in an earlier analysis. Overall study results and limits: Likely technical artifact: a cluster of highly shared sequence variants. Only CMV serostatus was available as immune exposure information. Later on, an analysis tied about 17,000 TCR beta sequences to HLA alleles at 0.05 false discovery rate.

The CDR3 loop spans 15 amino acids. V was pared by 3 bases and J by 6 bases, with 8 bases of the junction left unmatched. Germline V CDR1 and CDR2: GTSNPN, SVGIG (reference sequence). About this clone itself: The antigen is unknown.

Primers for the PCR totalled 60 Vbeta and 13 Jbeta. TCRdb's table, derived via immunoSEQ multiplex PCR, lists solely in-frame clones and lacks some. The table lists about 160,000 clones, 85% of them singletons. The receptor's source is a man in his late teens or twenties in good health and CMV-seropositive. Input material: PBMCs. The V and J genes are TRBV30 and TRBJ1-6, with 7 bases identical to TRBD1. This chain's CDR3 is CAWSQDRVGNSPLHF. DNA of the CDR3: TGTGCCTGGAGCCAAGACAGGGTTGGTAATTCACCCCTCCACTTT. Full variable domain (rest looked up from reference TRBV30 and TRBJ1-6): SQTIHQWPATLVQPVGSPLSLECTVEGTSNPNLYWYRQAAGRGLQLLFYSVGIGQISSEVPQNLSASRPQDRQFILSSKKLLLSDSGFYLCAWSQDRVGNSPLHFGNGTRLTVT.